Listed below are T cell receptor beta chains from one sample, sequenced in a study of shared clonotypes between healthy human individuals. Sequencing was performed with immunoSEQ multiplex PCR; in TCRdb, only in-frame clones are kept and a portion is missing. The sample holds some 1,900,000 clones, approximately 95% seen once. The specimen sequenced was naive CD8+ T cells sorted from blood. The receptors shown here come from a man aged 18 to 35 in good health. CDR3s include the opening cysteine and the closing phenylalanine or tryptophan. D genes are given only for firm matches. Not every row has a clone size; where given, it reads once, few, many or a size class.

d_gene: .; j_gene: TRBJ1-5; abundance: .; v_gene: TRBV6-5; CDR3nt: TGTGCCAGCAGCTCATTCAACGGGGATCAGCCCCAGCATTTT; CDR3aa: CASSSFNGDQPQHF
d_gene: .; j_gene: TRBJ2-2; abundance: few; v_gene: TRBV6-5; CDR3nt: TGTGCCAGCAGTTACTCGGAAGGCACCGGGGAGCTGTTTTTT; CDR3aa: CASSYSEGTGELFF
d_gene: .; j_gene: TRBJ2-1; abundance: once; v_gene: TRBV6-5; CDR3nt: TGTGCCAGCAGTTACGGGCAGGGCAATGAGCAGTTCTTC; CDR3aa: CASSYGQGNEQFF
d_gene: .; j_gene: TRBJ1-1; abundance: .; v_gene: TRBV29-1; CDR3nt: TGCAGCGTTCCCGGTGGGGTTCGAGGTTTCTTT; CDR3aa: CSVPGGVRGFF
d_gene: TRBD1; j_gene: TRBJ1-6; abundance: few; v_gene: TRBV9; CDR3nt: TGTGCCAGCAGCACGCACCGGGACAGGGGGAATTCACCCCTCCACTTT; CDR3aa: CASSTHRDRGNSPLHF
d_gene: .; j_gene: TRBJ2-3; abundance: .; v_gene: TRBV18; CDR3nt: TGTGCCAGCTCACCACCGTGGAGGCGCGAATGGGGCGCAGATACGCAGTATTTT; CDR3aa: CASSPPWRREWGADTQYF
d_gene: .; j_gene: TRBJ1-6; abundance: once; v_gene: TRBV27; CDR3nt: TGTGCCAGCAGTTTATATCTGAGCTCCTATAATTCACCCCTCCACTTT; CDR3aa: CASSLYLSSYNSPLHF
d_gene: .; j_gene: TRBJ1-5; abundance: once; v_gene: TRBV7-8; CDR3nt: TGTGCCAGCAGCCATTTCCCATTTGGGGACAAAATAAACTTTAGCAATCAGCCCCAGCATTTT; CDR3aa: CASSHFPFGDKINFSNQPQHF
d_gene: .; j_gene: TRBJ2-1; abundance: .; v_gene: TRBV7-9; CDR3nt: TGTGCCAGCAGCTTAGCGAATGGACTCGACAATGAGCAGTTCTTC; CDR3aa: CASSLANGLDNEQFF
d_gene: .; j_gene: TRBJ1-6; abundance: .; v_gene: TRBV4-1; CDR3nt: TGCGCCAGCAGCCAAGAGGGAGCAGGGGATTTGTGGAATTCACCCCTCCACTTT; CDR3aa: CASSQEGAGDLWNSPLHF
d_gene: TRBD2; j_gene: TRBJ2-1; abundance: .; v_gene: TRBV27; CDR3nt: TGTGCCAGCAGTATAGGACTAGCGGGGTTGAGCTCCTACAATGAGCAGTTCTTC; CDR3aa: CASSIGLAGLSSYNEQFF
d_gene: TRBD2; j_gene: TRBJ2-5; abundance: .; v_gene: TRBV27; CDR3nt: TGTGCCAGCAGTCCCGGACTAGCGGGAGGGCCGGAGACCCAGTACTTC; CDR3aa: CASSPGLAGGPETQYF
d_gene: TRBD1; j_gene: TRBJ2-1; abundance: .; v_gene: TRBV15; CDR3nt: TGTGCCACCAGCAGAGATGGACAGGGGGCCATTGAGCAGTTCTTC; CDR3aa: CATSRDGQGAIEQFF
d_gene: .; j_gene: TRBJ1-2; abundance: .; v_gene: TRBV6-1; CDR3nt: TGTGCCAGCGTTCTCCGTACGGATAACTATGGCTACACCTTC; CDR3aa: CASVLRTDNYGYTF
d_gene: TRBD1; j_gene: TRBJ2-7; abundance: .; v_gene: TRBV7-9; CDR3nt: TGTGCCAGCAGCTTCGTGGGGACAGGGGAAGACGAGCAGTACTTC; CDR3aa: CASSFVGTGEDEQYF
d_gene: .; j_gene: TRBJ2-5; abundance: .; v_gene: TRBV9; CDR3nt: TGTGCCAGCAGCACCCCCGGGGGGCAGCAACAAGAGACCCAGTACTTC; CDR3aa: CASSTPGGQQQETQYF
d_gene: TRBD1; j_gene: TRBJ1-1; abundance: .; v_gene: TRBV18; CDR3nt: TGTGCCAGCTCATTATCAGGGGGGGGTGAAGCTTTCTTT; CDR3aa: CASSLSGGGEAFF
d_gene: .; j_gene: TRBJ2-3; abundance: .; v_gene: TRBV6-6; CDR3nt: TGTGCCAGCAGTTACTACACCCGAGGAGCAGATACGCAGTATTTT; CDR3aa: CASSYYTRGADTQYF
d_gene: TRBD2; j_gene: TRBJ2-2; abundance: .; v_gene: TRBV6-6; CDR3nt: TGTGCCAGCATTACTAGCGGGATTACCGGGGAGCTGTTTTTT; CDR3aa: CASITSGITGELFF
d_gene: TRBD2; j_gene: TRBJ2-7; abundance: .; v_gene: TRBV11-2; CDR3nt: TGTGCCAGCAGCCCCCTCACTACTAGCGGGGCTTACGAGCAGTACTTC; CDR3aa: CASSPLTTSGAYEQYF
d_gene: .; j_gene: TRBJ2-7; abundance: .; v_gene: TRBV7-8; CDR3nt: TGTGCCAGCAGCTTATTTTTACAGGGCTTCTCCTACGAGCAGTACTTC; CDR3aa: CASSLFLQGFSYEQYF
d_gene: .; j_gene: TRBJ2-7; abundance: .; v_gene: TRBV5-4; CDR3nt: TGTGCCAGCAGCTTAAGGGGGATAGGCGAGCAGTACTTC; CDR3aa: CASSLRGIGEQYF
d_gene: .; j_gene: TRBJ1-1; abundance: .; v_gene: TRBV7-9; CDR3nt: TGTGCCAGCACACCAAGGATGGAGACAGGCGAAGCTTTCTTT; CDR3aa: CASTPRMETGEAFF
d_gene: TRBD2; j_gene: TRBJ2-1; abundance: once; v_gene: TRBV4-1; CDR3nt: TGCGCCAGCAGCCAGACCGGGACTAGCGAAGACAATGAGCAGTTCTTC; CDR3aa: CASSQTGTSEDNEQFF
d_gene: .; j_gene: TRBJ1-5; abundance: .; v_gene: TRBV21-1; CDR3nt: TGTGCCAGCACCGTCGACAGGGCCCAGCATTTT; CDR3aa: CASTVDRAQHF
d_gene: TRBD2; j_gene: TRBJ2-1; abundance: once; v_gene: TRBV4-1; CDR3nt: TGCGCCAGCAGCCAAGTAGGGTCTAGCGGGAGGTATGATGAGCAGTTCTTC; CDR3aa: CASSQVGSSGRYDEQFF
d_gene: TRBD1; j_gene: TRBJ1-4; abundance: .; v_gene: TRBV4-1; CDR3nt: TGCGCCAGCAGCCCCCGACAGGGTGGAAAACTGTTTTTT; CDR3aa: CASSPRQGGKLFF
d_gene: TRBD2; j_gene: TRBJ2-7; abundance: .; v_gene: TRBV28; CDR3nt: TGTGCCAGCAGTTTTAGCACTAGCGGGCCGAACGAGCAGTACTTC; CDR3aa: CASSFSTSGPNEQYF
d_gene: .; j_gene: TRBJ2-6; abundance: .; v_gene: TRBV27; CDR3nt: TGTGCCAGCACCCGCGCGGGACCAGGAGCCAACGTCCTGACTTTC; CDR3aa: CASTRAGPGANVLTF
d_gene: .; j_gene: TRBJ2-3; abundance: once; v_gene: TRBV9; CDR3nt: TGTGCCAGCAGCGTAGGAGGGGGGGATGATACGCAGTATTTT; CDR3aa: CASSVGGGDDTQYF
d_gene: .; j_gene: TRBJ1-2; abundance: .; v_gene: TRBV9; CDR3nt: TGTGCCAGCAGCGTAGGGGGCTCCGGCTATGGCTACACCTTC; CDR3aa: CASSVGGSGYGYTF
d_gene: .; j_gene: TRBJ2-1; abundance: .; v_gene: TRBV28; CDR3nt: TGTGCCAGCAGTTTTCGCGGGGTGGGGAATGAGCAGTTCTTC; CDR3aa: CASSFRGVGNEQFF
d_gene: .; j_gene: TRBJ2-7; abundance: .; v_gene: TRBV19; CDR3nt: TGTGCCAGTAGTTTAGGTAGCTCCTACGAGCAGTACTTC; CDR3aa: CASSLGSSYEQYF
d_gene: .; j_gene: TRBJ2-7; abundance: .; v_gene: TRBV27; CDR3nt: TGTGCCAGCAGTTTATTATATTCGGAGGAGCAGTACTTC; CDR3aa: CASSLLYSEEQYF
d_gene: .; j_gene: TRBJ2-1; abundance: once; v_gene: TRBV7-3; CDR3nt: TGTGCCAGCAGCTTAAAGGGCAATGAGCAGTTCTTC; CDR3aa: CASSLKGNEQFF
d_gene: .; j_gene: TRBJ1-2; abundance: .; v_gene: TRBV4-1; CDR3nt: TGCGCCAGCAGCCAAGAGGCCAGCGGCTACACCTTC; CDR3aa: CASSQEASGYTF
d_gene: .; j_gene: TRBJ2-3; abundance: .; v_gene: TRBV28; CDR3nt: TGTGCCAGCAGACGAGGACCATCAGATACGCAGTATTTT; CDR3aa: CASRRGPSDTQYF
d_gene: .; j_gene: TRBJ2-7; abundance: .; v_gene: TRBV5-6; CDR3nt: TGTGCCAGCAGCTTCGATACGGGCGAGCAGTACTTC; CDR3aa: CASSFDTGEQYF
d_gene: .; j_gene: TRBJ2-5; abundance: once; v_gene: TRBV5-1; CDR3nt: TGCGCCAGCAGCTTGGCCGTTAGACAGAGACAAGAGACCCAGTACTTC; CDR3aa: CASSLAVRQRQETQYF
d_gene: TRBD2; j_gene: TRBJ2-1; abundance: once; v_gene: TRBV7-9; CDR3nt: TGTGCCAGCAGCACTCGAGCGGGAGAAGAACCCTACAATGAGCAGTTCTTC; CDR3aa: CASSTRAGEEPYNEQFF
d_gene: TRBD2; j_gene: TRBJ2-7; abundance: .; v_gene: TRBV29-1; CDR3nt: TGCAGCGTTGGGGCGGGAGGGCCTCTCGAGCAGTACTTC; CDR3aa: CSVGAGGPLEQYF
d_gene: .; j_gene: TRBJ2-7; abundance: .; v_gene: TRBV28; CDR3nt: TGTGCCAGCCGGGACGGAAGCTCCTACGAGCAGTACTTC; CDR3aa: CASRDGSSYEQYF
d_gene: TRBD1; j_gene: TRBJ1-2; abundance: .; v_gene: TRBV11-2; CDR3nt: TGTGCCAGCAGCTCGACAGGGAGCCTAGACTATGGCTACACCTTC; CDR3aa: CASSSTGSLDYGYTF
d_gene: TRBD1; j_gene: TRBJ1-5; abundance: once; v_gene: TRBV4-1; CDR3nt: TGCGCCAGCAGCCTAGGGACAGGGGGGGGAGCGGCCCAGCATTTT; CDR3aa: CASSLGTGGGAAQHF
d_gene: .; j_gene: TRBJ1-1; abundance: .; v_gene: TRBV10-3; CDR3nt: TGTGCCATCAGTGGCCCGGGGACTGAAGCTTTCTTT; CDR3aa: CAISGPGTEAFF
d_gene: .; j_gene: TRBJ2-1; abundance: .; v_gene: TRBV29-1; CDR3nt: TGCAGCGTTGAATGGCAGGGGTGGTACAATGAGCAGTTCTTC; CDR3aa: CSVEWQGWYNEQFF
d_gene: .; j_gene: TRBJ1-1; abundance: .; v_gene: TRBV9; CDR3nt: TGTGCCAGCAGCGTCGGGGACCCGAACACTGAAGCTTTCTTT; CDR3aa: CASSVGDPNTEAFF
d_gene: .; j_gene: TRBJ2-7; abundance: .; v_gene: TRBV27; CDR3nt: TGTGCCAGCAGTCTACAGGGCTCCTACGAGCAGTACTTC; CDR3aa: CASSLQGSYEQYF